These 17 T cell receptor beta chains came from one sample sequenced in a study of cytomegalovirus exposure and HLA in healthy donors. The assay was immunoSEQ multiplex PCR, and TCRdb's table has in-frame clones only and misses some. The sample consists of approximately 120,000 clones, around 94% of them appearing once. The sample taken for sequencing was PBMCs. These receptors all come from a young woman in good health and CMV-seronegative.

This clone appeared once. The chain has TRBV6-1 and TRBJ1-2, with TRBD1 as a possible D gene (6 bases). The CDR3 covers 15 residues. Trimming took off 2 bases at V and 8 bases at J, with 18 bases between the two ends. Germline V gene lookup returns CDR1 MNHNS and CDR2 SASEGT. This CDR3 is CASSEMSGAGVGYTF. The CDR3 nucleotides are TGTGCCAGCAGTGAAATGTCAGGGGCGGGCGTCGGCTACACCTTC.

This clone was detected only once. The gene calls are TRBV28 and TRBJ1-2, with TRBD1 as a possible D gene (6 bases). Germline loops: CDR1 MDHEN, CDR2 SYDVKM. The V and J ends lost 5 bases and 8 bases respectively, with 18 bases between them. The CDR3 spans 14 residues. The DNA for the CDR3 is TGTGCCAGCAGTACCCCCGCGGGGGCGCGAGGCTACACCTTC. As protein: CASSTPAGARGYTF.

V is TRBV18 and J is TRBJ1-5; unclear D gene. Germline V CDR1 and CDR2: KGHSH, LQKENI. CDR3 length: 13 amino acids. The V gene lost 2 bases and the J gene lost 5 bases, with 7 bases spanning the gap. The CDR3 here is CASSPEGYQPQHF. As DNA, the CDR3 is TGTGCCAGCTCACCAGAGGGATATCAGCCCCAGCATTTT.

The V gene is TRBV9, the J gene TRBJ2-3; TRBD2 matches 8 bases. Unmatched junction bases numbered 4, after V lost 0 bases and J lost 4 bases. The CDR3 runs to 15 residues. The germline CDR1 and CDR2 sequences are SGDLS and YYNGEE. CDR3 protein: CASSVDGGAPDTQYF. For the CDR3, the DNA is TGTGCCAGCAGCGTAGACGGGGGGGCCCCAGATACGCAGTATTTT. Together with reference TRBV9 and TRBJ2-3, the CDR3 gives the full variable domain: DSGVTQTPKHLITATGQRVTLRCSPRSGDLSVYWYQQSLDQGLQFLIQYYNGEERAKGNILERFSAQQFPDLHSELNLSSLELGDSALYFCASSVDGGAPDTQYFGPGTRLTVL.

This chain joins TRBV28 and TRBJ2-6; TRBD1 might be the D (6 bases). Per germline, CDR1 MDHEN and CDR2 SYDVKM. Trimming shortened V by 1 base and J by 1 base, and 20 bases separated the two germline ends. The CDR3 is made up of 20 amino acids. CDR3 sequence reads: CASSLLGVGQSISGANVLTF. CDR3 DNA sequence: TGTGCCAGCAGTTTATTAGGTGTAGGACAGTCAATTTCTGGGGCCAACGTCCTGACTTTC.

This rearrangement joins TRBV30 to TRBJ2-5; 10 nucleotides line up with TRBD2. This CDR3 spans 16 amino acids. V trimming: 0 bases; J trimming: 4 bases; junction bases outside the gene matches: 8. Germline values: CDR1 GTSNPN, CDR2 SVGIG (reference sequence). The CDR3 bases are TGTGCCTGGAGTGTACTAGGTAGCGGGGGGCGAGAGACCCAGTACTTC. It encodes CAWSVLGSGGRETQYF.

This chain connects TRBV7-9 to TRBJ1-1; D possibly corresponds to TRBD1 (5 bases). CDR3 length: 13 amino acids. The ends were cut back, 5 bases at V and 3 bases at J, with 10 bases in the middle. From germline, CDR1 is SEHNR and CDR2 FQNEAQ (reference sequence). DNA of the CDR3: TGTGCCAGCAGCCCGGGGGGTGACACTGAAGCTTTCTTT. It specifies CASSPGGDTEAFF.

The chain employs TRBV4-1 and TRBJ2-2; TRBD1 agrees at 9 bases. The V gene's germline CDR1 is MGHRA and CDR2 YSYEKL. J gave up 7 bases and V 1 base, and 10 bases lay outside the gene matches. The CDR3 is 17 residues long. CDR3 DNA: TGCGCCAGCAGCCAAGGTTGGGACAGGGTGGCGAGCGGGGAGCTGTTTTTT. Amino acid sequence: CASSQGWDRVASGELFF.

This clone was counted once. The CDR3 is CASSVREPTDIQYF. The DNA for the CDR3 is TGTGCCAGCAGCGTACGAGAGCCAACGGACATTCAGTACTTC. This chain joins TRBV5-4 and TRBJ2-4, with D uncertain. Between the trimmed V and J ends, which lost 4 bases and 8 bases, there was a span of 16 bases. CDR3 size: 14 residues. From germline, CDR1 is SGHNT and CDR2 YYREEE (reference sequence).

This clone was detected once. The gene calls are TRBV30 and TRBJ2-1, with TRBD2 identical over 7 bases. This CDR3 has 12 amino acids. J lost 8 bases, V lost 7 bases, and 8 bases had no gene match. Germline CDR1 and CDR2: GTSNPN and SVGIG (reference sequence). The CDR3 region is CASTKSGDEQFF. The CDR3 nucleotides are TGTGCCTCTACGAAAAGCGGGGATGAGCAGTTCTTC. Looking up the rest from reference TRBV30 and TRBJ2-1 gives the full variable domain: SQTIHQWPATLVQPVGSPLSLECTVEGTSNPNLYWYRQAAGRGLQLLFYSVGIGQISSEVPQNLSASRPQDRQFILSSKKLLLSDSGFYLCASTKSGDEQFFGPGTRLTVL.

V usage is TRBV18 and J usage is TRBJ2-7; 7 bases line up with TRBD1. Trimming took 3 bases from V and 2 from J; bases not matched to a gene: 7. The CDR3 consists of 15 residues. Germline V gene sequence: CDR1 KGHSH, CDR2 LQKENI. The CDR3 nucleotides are TGTGCCAGCTCACCCTCCGGGACAGCAACCTACGAGCAGTACTTC. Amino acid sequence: CASSPSGTATYEQYF.

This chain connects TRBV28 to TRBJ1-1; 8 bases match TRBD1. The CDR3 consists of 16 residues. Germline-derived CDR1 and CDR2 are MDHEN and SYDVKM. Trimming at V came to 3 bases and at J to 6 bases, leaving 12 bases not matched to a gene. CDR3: CASSFYPQGGSAEAFF. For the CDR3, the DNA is TGTGCCAGCAGTTTTTACCCACAGGGGGGATCCGCTGAAGCTTTCTTT.

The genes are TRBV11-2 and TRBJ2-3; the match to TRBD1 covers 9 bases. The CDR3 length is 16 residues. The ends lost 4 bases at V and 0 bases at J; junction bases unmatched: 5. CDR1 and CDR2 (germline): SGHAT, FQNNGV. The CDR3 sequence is CASSSGTGSSTDTQYF. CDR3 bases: TGTGCCAGCAGCTCCGGGACAGGGTCTAGCACAGATACGCAGTATTTT.

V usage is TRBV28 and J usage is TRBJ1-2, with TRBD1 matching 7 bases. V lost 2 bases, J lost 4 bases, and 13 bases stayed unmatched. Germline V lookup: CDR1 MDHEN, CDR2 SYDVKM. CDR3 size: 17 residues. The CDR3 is CASSLTGDGSWGYGYTF. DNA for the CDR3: TGTGCCAGCAGTTTAACAGGGGATGGAAGTTGGGGCTATGGCTACACCTTC.

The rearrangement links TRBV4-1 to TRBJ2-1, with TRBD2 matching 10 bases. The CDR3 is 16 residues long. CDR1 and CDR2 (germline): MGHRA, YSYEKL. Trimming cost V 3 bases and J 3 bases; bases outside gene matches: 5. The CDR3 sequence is CASSQLGLADYNEQFF. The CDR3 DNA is TGCGCCAGCAGCCAGCTAGGACTAGCGGACTACAATGAGCAGTTCTTC.

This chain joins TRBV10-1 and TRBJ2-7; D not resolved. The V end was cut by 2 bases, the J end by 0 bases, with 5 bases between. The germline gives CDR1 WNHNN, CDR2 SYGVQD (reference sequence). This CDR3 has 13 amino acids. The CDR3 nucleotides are TGCGCCAGCAGTGAGCCCGGCTCCTACGAGCAGTACTTC. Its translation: CASSEPGSYEQYF.

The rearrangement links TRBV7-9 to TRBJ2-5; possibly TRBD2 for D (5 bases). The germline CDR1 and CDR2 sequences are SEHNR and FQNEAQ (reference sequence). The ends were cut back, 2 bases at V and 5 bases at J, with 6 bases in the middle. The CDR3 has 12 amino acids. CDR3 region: CASSLREETQYF. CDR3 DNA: TGTGCCAGCAGCTTAAGGGAGGAGACCCAGTACTTC.